This T cell receptor beta chain was identified during a study of cytomegalovirus exposure and HLA in healthy donors. For the study at large: T cells numbering approximately 170 million yielded roughly 120 million unique TCR beta sequences in an earlier analysis.

With V trimmed by 5 bases and J by 0 bases, 6 bases remained unmatched. Germline V gene lookup returns CDR1 SNHLY and CDR2 FYNNEI. The CDR3 contains 17 residues. Whole-study findings and limits: The sole available immune exposure information was CMV serostatus. There were 150 or so TCR beta chains listed as cytomegalovirus-associated. Within a later analysis, the majority of CMV-associated TCR beta chains appeared HLA-restricted.

The PCR was carried out with 60 Vbeta primers and 13 Jbeta primers. Sequenced by immunoSEQ multiplex PCR; TCRdb stores in-frame clones only, minus some. This sample has roughly 150,000 clones, with approximately 80% found just once. Remarks on this clone: Its specificity is unknown.

The TCR comes from a male donor in good health and CMV-seronegative. The J gene is TRBJ2-3, the V gene TRBV2; 12 bases are shared with TRBD2. Sequenced input: PBMCs. Here the CDR3 reads CASSPLAGGSSTDTQYF. The CDR3 coding sequence is TGTGCCAGCAGTCCCCTAGCGGGGGGGTCTAGCACAGATACGCAGTATTTT.